This entry describes one TCR beta chain. Mismatch with germline at one junction end may stem from a read error. This entry belongs to a study of Graves' ophthalmopathy and Graves' hyperthyroidism. Germline V CDR1 and CDR2: SGHVS, FNYEAQ. This CDR3 spans 16 amino acids. Amplification of the TCR beta CDR3 regions used RNA transcripts (as template). First-round RT-PCR employed HTBI primers, with a second-round multiplex PCR after it. In TCRdb, the multiplex PCR reads were re-called with MiXCR into one record per CDR3 protein. Of about 660,000 distinct CDR3 sequences in the sample, approximately 39% are singletons; the top ten hold over 2.5%.

This clonotype was sampled from an adult man with Graves' ophthalmopathy. This sequence joins TRBV7-6 and TRBJ2-5, with TRBD1 matching over 9 bases. Sequencing was carried out using peripheral blood. The CDR3 loop is CASSPSTGGTEETQYF. In DNA, the CDR3 is TGCGCCAGCAGCCCTTCGACAGGGGGGACAGAAGAGACCCAGTACTTC.